The 30 T cell receptor beta chains below were found in one sample sequenced in a study of blood T cell repertoires in COVID-19. Method: immunoSEQ multiplex PCR; TCRdb's copy keeps in-frame clones and lacks some. The sample lists about 500,000 clones, about 89% occurring once. The sample comprised peripheral blood. The receptors come from a woman aged 50 to 60 with COVID-19, enrolled during active disease.

The chain employs TRBV4-2 and TRBJ1-3, with TRBD1 matching 12 bases. The germline CDR1 and CDR2 sequences are LGHNA and YNFKEQ. The CDR3 spans 16 residues. V was pared by 0 bases and J by 4 bases, with 1 base of the junction left unmatched. The CDR3 DNA follows: TGTGCCAGCAGCCAAGATGGGACAGGGGGCGGAAACACCATATATTTT. Its protein is CASSQDGTGGGNTIYF.

The count of this clone is one. The rearrangement uses TRBV19 and TRBJ1-1, with TRBD1 as a possible D gene (5 bases). Per the germline V gene, CDR1 is LNHDA and CDR2 is SQIVND (reference sequence). The CDR3 is made up of 15 amino acids. The germline V and J ends were trimmed by 5 bases and 4 bases, with 17 bases remaining between them. This CDR3 is CASSPYFREGTEAFF. CDR3 bases: TGTGCCAGTAGTCCTTACTTCAGGGAGGGCACTGAAGCTTTCTTT.

The rearrangement uses TRBV27 and TRBJ2-7, with 8 bases matching TRBD1. Germline values: CDR1 MNHEY, CDR2 SMNVEV (reference sequence). This CDR3 region has 13 residues. Trimming cost V 6 bases and J 6 bases; bases outside gene matches: 7. The CDR3 DNA is TGTGCCAGCAGCCCATGGACAGGGTTCGAGCAGTACTTC. Translating it yields CASSPWTGFEQYF.

V and J are TRBV27 and TRBJ1-1; weak D call: TRBD1 (5 bases). The V and J ends lost 5 bases and 1 base respectively, with 11 bases between them. From germline, CDR1 is MNHEY and CDR2 SMNVEV (reference sequence). CDR3 length: 14 residues. CDR3 residues: CASSRGTENTEAFF. The CDR3 region has the DNA TGTGCCAGCAGTCGCGGGACGGAGAACACTGAAGCTTTCTTT.

This chain uses TRBV3-1 (or the pseudogene TRBV3-2) with TRBJ1-2; D not resolved. V shed 1 base and J shed 4 bases, with 7 bases lying between them. The CDR3 contains 13 residues. The germline V gene has CDR1 LGHDT and CDR2 YNNKEL (reference sequence). CDR3 loop: CASSQGPGYGYTF. CDR3 DNA: TGTGCCAGCAGCCAAGGACCAGGCTATGGCTACACCTTC.

V is TRBV10-3 and J is TRBJ1-2; no reliable D call. Trimming removed 9 bases from V and 8 bases from J, with 13 bases in between. Germline CDR1 reads ENHRY; CDR2 reads SYGVKD. This CDR3 spans 11 amino acids. The CDR3: CAIWAGSGYTF. The CDR3 region has the DNA TGTGCCATATGGGCCGGATCCGGCTACACCTTC.

This rearrangement joins TRBV27 to TRBJ2-1; 8 bases line up with TRBD1. After removal of 6 bases from V and 7 bases from J, the junction contained 8 bases not matched to a gene. Germline CDR1 is MNHEY and CDR2 is SMNVEV (reference sequence). The CDR3 has 14 amino acids. The CDR3 sequence is CASSMRDRWNEQFF. CDR3 in DNA: TGTGCCAGCAGCATGAGGGACAGGTGGAATGAGCAGTTCTTC.

The chain carries TRBV6-2 or TRBV6-3 and TRBJ2-3; D possibly corresponds to TRBD2 (5 bases). This CDR3 is 15 amino acids long. V dropped 2 bases and J dropped 2 bases, with 11 bases sitting between them. Germline assignment: CDR1 MNHEY and CDR2 SVGEGT. In DNA, the CDR3 is TGTGCCAGCAGTTACCAGGTTAGCGCCACAGATACGCAGTATTTT. As protein: CASSYQVSATDTQYF.

The chain carries TRBV27 and TRBJ1-1; perhaps TRBD1 as D (5 bases). This CDR3 is built from 14 residues. Germline assignment: CDR1 MNHEY and CDR2 SMNVEV (reference sequence). The V and J ends lost 6 bases and 4 bases respectively, with 15 bases between them. CDR3 residues: CASRTLWGGTEAFF. In nucleotides, the CDR3 is TGTGCCAGCAGGACGCTCTGGGGGGGCACTGAAGCTTTCTTT.

The J gene is TRBJ1-1, the V gene TRBV19; the match to TRBD1 covers 7 bases. This CDR3 contains 15 residues. V gave up 5 bases and J gave up 5 bases; unmatched junction bases: 11. CDR1 and CDR2 (germline): LNHDA, SQIVND (reference sequence). CDR3 sequence (DNA): TGTGCCAGTAGTCAACGGGAGGGGGCAGGTACTGAAGCTTTCTTT. Amino acids: CASSQREGAGTEAFF.

The gene calls are TRBV9 and TRBJ2-1; 12 positions agree with TRBD2. Germline-derived CDR1 and CDR2 are SGDLS and YYNGEE. This CDR3 is 15 amino acids long. V lost 6 bases and J lost 7; bases outside the gene matches: 8. As DNA, the CDR3 is TGTGCCAGCACCAGACTAGCGGGGGTCGGGAATGAGCAGTTCTTC. Translation: CASTRLAGVGNEQFF. Complete variable domain (other parts from reference TRBV9 and TRBJ2-1): DSGVTQTPKHLITATGQRVTLRCSPRSGDLSVYWYQQSLDQGLQFLIQYYNGEERAKGNILERFSAQQFPDLHSELNLSSLELGDSALYFCASTRLAGVGNEQFFGPGTRLTVL.

The CDR3: CASSVRDRLAGELFF. DNA for the CDR3: TGTGCCAGCAGCGTCCGGGACAGGTTGGCCGGGGAGCTGTTTTTT. V is TRBV13 and J is TRBJ2-2, with TRBD1 matching over 8 bases. Germline V gives CDR1 PRHDT, CDR2 FYEKMQ (reference sequence). The CDR3 has 15 residues. V was pared by 5 bases and J by 6 bases, with 8 bases of the junction left unmatched. Full variable domain (remainder filled in from reference TRBV13 and TRBJ2-2): AAGVIQSPRHLIKEKRETATLKCYPIPRHDTVYWYQQGPGQDPQFLISFYEKMQSDKGSIPDRFSAQQFSDYHSELNMSSLELGDSALYFCASSVRDRLAGELFFGEGSRLTVL.

The gene calls are TRBV5-1 and TRBJ2-3; 13 bases fit TRBD2. Germline values: CDR1 SGHRS, CDR2 YFSETQ. The CDR3 runs to 17 residues. V gave up 4 bases and J gave up 1 base; unmatched junction bases: 6. DNA of the CDR3: TGCGCCAGCAGCAAGGCCGGGACTAGCGGGGGCACAGATACGCAGTATTTT. Protein: CASSKAGTSGGTDTQYF. Together with reference TRBV5-1 and TRBJ2-3, the CDR3 gives the full variable domain: KAGVTQTPRYLIKTRGQQVTLSCSPISGHRSVSWYQQTPGQGLQFLFEYFSETQRNKGNFPGRFSGRQFSNSRSEMNVSTLELGDSALYLCASSKAGTSGGTDTQYFGPGTRLTVL.

The CDR3 DNA is TGTGCCAGCAGCTTAGCCCCCGGACTAGACAGTTCCTACAATGAGCAGTTCTTC. It is translated as CASSLAPGLDSSYNEQFF. The rearrangement links TRBV11-2 to TRBJ2-1; 7 bases line up with TRBD2. CDR1 and CDR2 from the germline V gene are SGHAT and FQNNGV. The CDR3 is 18 amino acids. V trimming: 1 base; J trimming: 1 base; junction bases outside the gene matches: 10.

In DNA form, the CDR3 reads TGTGCCAGCAGTTACGAGTCTTCCCTTCTCAATCAGCCCCAGCATTTT. This sequence encodes CASSYESSLLNQPQHF. The chain couples TRBV6-5 to TRBJ1-5; no clear D gene. V was pared by 2 bases and J by 3 bases, with 14 bases between. CDR1 is MNHEY and CDR2 is SVGAGI in the germline V gene. The CDR3 is made up of 16 amino acids.

The genes are TRBV5-4 and TRBJ1-6; D is unresolved. The CDR3 runs 17 residues. CDR1 SGHNT and CDR2 YYREEE come from the germline V gene (reference sequence). Between the trimmed V and J ends, which lost 1 base and 10 bases, there was a span of 21 bases. The CDR3 coding sequence is TGTGCCAGCAGCTTGTTGGTGCTATCGGGGAGAAGATCACCCCTCCACTTT. Translation: CASSLLVLSGRRSPLHF.

The rearrangement joins TRBV6-1 to TRBJ1-2; D uncertain. Germline V gene data show CDR1 as MNHNS and CDR2 as SASEGT. The CDR3 sequence is 14 residues long. Trimming pared 2 bases from V and 0 bases from J, leaving 7 bases between. CDR3 coding DNA: TGTGCCAGCAGTGAAAAACACCCTAACTATGGCTACACCTTC. Its protein is CASSEKHPNYGYTF.

The chain recombines TRBV27 with TRBJ2-2; possible D gene TRBD1, 6 bases. V was shortened by 3 bases and J by 6 bases, with 14 bases between the two germline ends. The CDR3 is 15 amino acids. Germline-derived CDR1 and CDR2 are MNHEY and SMNVEV (reference sequence). CDR3: CASSFVPGHAGELFF. CDR3 nucleotides: TGTGCCAGCAGTTTTGTTCCGGGACACGCCGGGGAGCTGTTTTTT.

J is TRBJ1-2 and V is TRBV29-1, with 8 bases aligning to TRBD1. V was clipped by 6 bases and J by 4 bases; unmatched bases: 7. Looked up from germline, CDR1 is SQVTM and CDR2 is ANQGSEA. This CDR3 contains 13 residues. The CDR3 DNA sequence: TGCAGCGTCCCGACAGGGGAAGGCTATGGCTACACCTTC. Translated: CSVPTGEGYGYTF. Drawing the rest from reference TRBV29-1 and TRBJ1-2, the complete variable domain is SAVISQKPSRDICQRGTSLTIQCQVDSQVTMMFWYRQQPGQSLTLIATANQGSEATYESGFVIDKFPISRPNLTFSTLTVSNMSPEDSSIYLCSVPTGEGYGYTFGSGTRLTVV.

The chain combines TRBV7-2 with TRBJ2-2; 8 nucleotides agree with TRBD2. This CDR3 has 16 amino acids. The ends lost 5 bases at V and 3 bases at J; junction bases unmatched: 8. Germline CDR1 reads SGHTA; CDR2 reads FQGNSA. This CDR3 is CASSPRGGPDTGELFF. The CDR3 DNA is TGTGCCAGCAGCCCACGGGGGGGGCCGGACACCGGGGAGCTGTTTTTT.

This rearrangement joins TRBV27 to TRBJ1-5, with D possibly being TRBD1 (5 bases). Trimming removed 8 bases from V and 3 bases from J, with 17 bases in between. CDR3 length equals 15 residues. Germline-derived CDR1 and CDR2 are MNHEY and SMNVEV (reference sequence). DNA of the CDR3: TGTGCCAGCTGCAAACTCCAGGGTACCAATCAGCCCCAGCATTTT. It specifies CASCKLQGTNQPQHF.

This clone came up once. The rearrangement uses TRBV27 and TRBJ2-1; D call uncertain. CDR1 is MNHEY and CDR2 is SMNVEV in the germline V gene (reference sequence). Trimming took 4 bases from V and 8 from J, leaving 15 bases between them. CDR3 length equals 14 residues. Written as DNA, the CDR3 is TGTGCCAGCAGTTCCCTCCTATCTGTCGATGAGCAGTTCTTC. This codes for CASSSLLSVDEQFF.

The rearrangement uses TRBV5-4 and TRBJ2-3, with TRBD2 matching over 10 bases. CDR1 is SGHNT and CDR2 is YYREEE in the germline V gene (reference sequence). The CDR3 totals 15 residues. Trimming removed 4 bases from V and 3 bases from J; junction bases left unmatched: 5. The DNA for the CDR3 is TGTGCCAGCAGCCGCCAACTAGCGGGAACAGATACGCAGTATTTT. It specifies CASSRQLAGTDTQYF.

The CDR3 sequence: CSVARQGIRETQYF. CDR3 nucleotides: TGCAGCGTTGCGAGACAGGGGATTCGAGAGACCCAGTACTTC. This chain joins TRBV29-1 and TRBJ2-5; 8 positions match TRBD1. V was clipped by 4 bases and J by 4 bases; unmatched bases: 8. CDR1 and CDR2 (germline): SQVTM, ANQGSEA. There are 14 residues in the CDR3.

This chain joins TRBV25-1 and TRBJ2-2; 9 nucleotides agree with TRBD1. V gave up 4 bases and J gave up 5 bases; unmatched junction bases: 8. This CDR3 is 16 amino acids long. CDR1 and CDR2 from the germline V gene are MGHDK and SYGVNS. CDR3 bases: TGTGCCAGCAGTGCACAGGGGGCATGGGAAACCGGGGAGCTGTTTTTT. It translates to CASSAQGAWETGELFF.

The CDR3 spells CASSYKAGSGNTIYF. The DNA for the CDR3 is TGTGCCAGCAGTTACAAGGCGGGGTCTGGAAACACCATATATTTT. The chain has TRBV6-5 and TRBJ1-3; no definite D call. V lost 2 bases and J lost 1, with 9 bases in between. CDR1 and CDR2 from the germline V gene are MNHEY and SVGAGI. This CDR3 is built from 15 residues.

The chain couples TRBV10-1 to TRBJ2-3; no clear D gene. The CDR3 length is 14 residues. V lost 2 bases to trimming and J lost 2 bases, with 8 bases between them. Looked up from germline, CDR1 is WNHNN and CDR2 is SYGVQD (reference sequence). In DNA form, the CDR3 reads TGCGCCAGCAGTGAGACTACGACCACAGATACGCAGTATTTT. Translation gives CASSETTTTDTQYF.

The rearrangement joins TRBV7-8 to TRBJ2-7; 7 bases map to TRBD1. There are 15 residues in the CDR3. CDR1 is SGHVS and CDR2 is FQNEAQ in the germline V gene. J gave up 3 bases and V 1 base, and 6 bases lay outside the gene matches. The CDR3 DNA is TGTGCCAGCAGCTTAGTCTCAGGGGGAAACTACGAGCAGTACTTC. It yields the protein CASSLVSGGNYEQYF.

The V and J genes are TRBV9 and TRBJ1-2; D call uncertain. V gave up 7 bases and J gave up 4 bases, with 11 bases separating them. The CDR3 has 12 residues. Germline V CDR1 and CDR2: SGDLS, YYNGEE. The CDR3 protein is CASGKGGYGYTF. The CDR3 bases are TGTGCCAGCGGGAAGGGAGGCTATGGCTACACCTTC.

This clone has just one count. This chain connects TRBV5-5 to TRBJ2-5; 7 bases are shared with TRBD1. Per germline, CDR1 SGHKS and CDR2 YYEKEE (reference sequence). Losses at the gene ends were 1 base for V and 2 bases for J; bases not matched to a gene: 5. CDR3 size: 15 residues. CDR3 in DNA: TGTGCCAGCAGCTTGTGGGACAGCATTCAAGAGACCCAGTACTTC. It codes for CASSLWDSIQETQYF.